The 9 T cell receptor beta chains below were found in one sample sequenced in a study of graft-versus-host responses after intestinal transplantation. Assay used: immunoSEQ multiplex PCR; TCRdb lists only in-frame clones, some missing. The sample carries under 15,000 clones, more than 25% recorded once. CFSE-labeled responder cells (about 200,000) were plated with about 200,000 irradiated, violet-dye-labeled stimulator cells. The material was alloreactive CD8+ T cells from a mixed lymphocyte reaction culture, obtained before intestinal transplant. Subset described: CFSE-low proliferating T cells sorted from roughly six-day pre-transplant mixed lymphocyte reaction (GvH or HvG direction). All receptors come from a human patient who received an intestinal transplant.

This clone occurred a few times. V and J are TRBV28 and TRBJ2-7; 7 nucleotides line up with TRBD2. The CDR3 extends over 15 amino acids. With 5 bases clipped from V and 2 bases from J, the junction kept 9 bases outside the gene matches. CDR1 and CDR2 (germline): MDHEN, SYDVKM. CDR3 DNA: TGTGCCAGCAGTCCTTGGACTAGTCGGGCCTACGAGCAGTACTTC. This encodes CASSPWTSRAYEQYF. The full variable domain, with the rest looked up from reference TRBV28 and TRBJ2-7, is DVKVTQSSRYLVKRTGEKVFLECVQDMDHENMFWYRQDPGLGLRLIYFSYDVKMKEKGDIPEGYSVSREKKERFSLILESASTNQTSMYLCASSPWTSRAYEQYFGPGTRLTVT.

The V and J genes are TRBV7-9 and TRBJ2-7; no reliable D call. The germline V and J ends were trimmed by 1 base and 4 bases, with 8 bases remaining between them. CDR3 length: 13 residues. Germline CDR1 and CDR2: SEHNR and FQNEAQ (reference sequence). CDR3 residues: CASSLGEGYEQYF. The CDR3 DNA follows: TGTGCCAGCAGCTTAGGGGAAGGGTACGAGCAGTACTTC. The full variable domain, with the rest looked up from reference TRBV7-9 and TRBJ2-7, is DTGVSQNPRHKITKRGQNVTFRCDPISEHNRLYWYRQTLGQGPEFLTYFQNEAQLEKSRLLSDRFSAERPKGSFSTLEIQRTEQGDSAMYLCASSLGEGYEQYFGPGTRLTVT.

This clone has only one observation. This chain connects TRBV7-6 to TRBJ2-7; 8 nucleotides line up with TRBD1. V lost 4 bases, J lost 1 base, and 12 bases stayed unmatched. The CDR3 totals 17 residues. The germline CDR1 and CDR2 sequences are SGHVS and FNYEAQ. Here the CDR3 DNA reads TGTGCCAGCAGCTCGTCCTCCGGGACAGGTCCTTCCTACGAGCAGTACTTC. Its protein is CASSSSSGTGPSYEQYF. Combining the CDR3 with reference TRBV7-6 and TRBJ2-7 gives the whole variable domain GAGVSQSPRYKVTKRGQDVALRCDPISGHVSLYWYRQALGQGPEFLTYFNYEAQQDKSGLPNDRFSAERPEGSISTLTIQRTEQRDSAMYRCASSSSSGTGPSYEQYFGPGTRLTVT.

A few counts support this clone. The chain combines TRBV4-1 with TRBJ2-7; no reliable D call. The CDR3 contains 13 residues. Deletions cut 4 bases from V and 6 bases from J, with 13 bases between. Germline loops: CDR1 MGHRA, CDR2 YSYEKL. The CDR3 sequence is CASSPQVGREQYF. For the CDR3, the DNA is TGCGCCAGCAGCCCCCAGGTCGGGCGCGAGCAGTACTTC.

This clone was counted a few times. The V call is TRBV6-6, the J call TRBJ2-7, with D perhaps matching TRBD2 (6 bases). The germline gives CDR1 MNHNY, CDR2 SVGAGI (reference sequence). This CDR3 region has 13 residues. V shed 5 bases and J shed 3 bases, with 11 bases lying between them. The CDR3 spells CASSPGSGYEQYF. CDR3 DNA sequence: TGTGCCAGCAGTCCCGGGAGCGGCTACGAGCAGTACTTC.

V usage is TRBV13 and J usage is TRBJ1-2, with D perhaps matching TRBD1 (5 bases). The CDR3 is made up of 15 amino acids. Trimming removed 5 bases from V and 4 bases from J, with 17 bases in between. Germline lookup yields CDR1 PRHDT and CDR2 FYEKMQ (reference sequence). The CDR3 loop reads CASSTWTSEAYGYTF. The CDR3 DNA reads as TGTGCCAGCAGCACCTGGACAAGTGAGGCCTATGGCTACACCTTC.

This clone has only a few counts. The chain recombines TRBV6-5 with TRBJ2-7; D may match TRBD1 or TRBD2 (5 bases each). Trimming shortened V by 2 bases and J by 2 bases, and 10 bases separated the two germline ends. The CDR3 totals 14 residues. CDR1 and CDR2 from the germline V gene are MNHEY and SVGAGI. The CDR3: CASSYGGSAYEQYF. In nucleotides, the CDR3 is TGTGCCAGCAGTTACGGGGGTTCCGCCTACGAGCAGTACTTC.

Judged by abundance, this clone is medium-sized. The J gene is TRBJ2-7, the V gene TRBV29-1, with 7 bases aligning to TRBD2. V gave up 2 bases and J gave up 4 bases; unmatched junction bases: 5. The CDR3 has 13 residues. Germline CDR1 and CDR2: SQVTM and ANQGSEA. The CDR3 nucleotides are TGCAGCGTTGAACTATGGGGGGGTTACGAGCAGTACTTC. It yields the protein CSVELWGGYEQYF.

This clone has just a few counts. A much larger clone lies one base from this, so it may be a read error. CDR3 coding DNA: TGTGCCCGCAGTACTGGCCTGGGCGGGAGCTATGGCTACACCTTC. This codes for CARSTGLGGSYGYTF. The chain joins TRBV6-5 to TRBJ1-2, with D unresolved. Germline V CDR1 and CDR2: MNHEY, SVGAGI. The CDR3 has 15 residues.